The 3 T cell receptor beta chains in this list originate from one sample, sequenced in a study of cytomegalovirus exposure and HLA in healthy donors. The PCR had 60 Vbeta and 13 Jbeta primers. Measured with immunoSEQ multiplex PCR; TCRdb has only the in-frame clones, and not every one. The sample comprises over 100,000 clones, 8.5% to 10% of which are singletons, and 5% to 7% rests with the top ten. Sequences were obtained from PBMCs. The receptors come from a man aged 35-49 years in good health and CMV-seronegative.

This clone was detected only a few times. The rearrangement uses TRBV10-2 and TRBJ2-7; 9 nucleotides match TRBD2. V lost 10 bases to trimming and J lost 6 bases; unmatched junction nucleotides: 10. CDR1 WSHSY and CDR2 SAAADI come from the germline V gene. This CDR3 is built from 13 residues. The CDR3 loop reads CATTPAGGSEQYF. The CDR3 coding sequence is TGCGCCACCACCCCAGCGGGGGGTTCCGAGCAGTACTTC.

This clone was seen more than once but under ten times. This chain connects TRBV7-9 to TRBJ1-5, with D possibly being TRBD1 (6 bases). The ends were cut back, 5 bases at V and 0 bases at J, with 8 bases in the middle. This CDR3 is built from 14 residues. The germline V gene encodes CDR1 SEHNR and CDR2 FQNEAQ (reference sequence). CDR3 amino acids: CASSRTDSNQPQHF. Written as DNA, the CDR3 is TGTGCCAGCAGCAGGACAGATAGCAATCAGCCCCAGCATTTT.

This clone turned up a few times. The J gene is TRBJ2-7, the V gene TRBV7-8, with a possible D match to TRBD2 (6 bases). V lost 1 base and J lost 6, with 13 bases in between. The germline CDR1 and CDR2 sequences are SGHVS and FQNEAQ. The CDR3 runs 14 residues. The CDR3: CASSLEEGQLEQYF. CDR3 in DNA: TGTGCCAGCAGCTTAGAGGAGGGCCAGCTCGAGCAGTACTTC.